The sequence of this T cell receptor (beta chain) was determined in a study of T-cell memory formation after mild COVID-19. Findings and limits, study-wide: The finding that pre-infection memory included some responding clones suggested that cross-reactive memory joined.

As to this clonotype: Its matching antigen is unknown.

Trimming removed 5 bases at V and 2 bases at J, with 14 bases between. Germline CDR1 reads SGHTA; CDR2 reads FQGNSA. This CDR3 region has 15 residues. One entry per CDR3 protein results from TCRdb running MiXCR on the 5' RACE reads. The sample shows over 35,000 distinct CDR3 sequences, roughly 9% of them seen only once. This clonotype was obtained from an adult woman who had mild COVID-19 (a few samples of this study predate the infection). Cell type and time point are not known. V is TRBV7-2 and J is TRBJ2-3; D is possibly TRBD1 (5 bases). The specimen sequenced was PBMCs or a T cell subset sorted from them (not recorded which). The CDR3 here is CASSGNGHLTDTQYF. CDR3 nucleotide sequence: TGTGCCAGCAGCGGTAATGGACATCTCACAGATACGCAGTATTTT. Drawing the rest from reference TRBV7-2 and TRBJ2-3, the complete variable domain is GAGVSQSPSNKVTEKGKDVELRCDPISGHTALYWYRQSLGQGLEFLIYFQGNSAPDKSGLPSDRFSAERTGGSVSTLTIQRTQQEDSAVYLCASSGNGHLTDTQYFGPGTRLTVL.